These 19 T cell receptor beta chains originate from one sample sequenced in a study of T cells in Graves' hyperthyroidism and ophthalmopathy (dated by TCRdb to between 2018 and 2021). The library was generated by multiplex PCR. Sequencing was carried out with an Illumina HiSeq 2000. Amplification of TCR beta CDR3 regions was carried out from RNA transcripts. A first-round RT-PCR of the TCR CDR3 used the HTBI primer set with the Qiagen OneStep RT-PCR kit. TCRdb reworked the public reads: Q25 trimming with fastp, MiXCR clone assembly, productive beta chains retained. Merged by CDR3 protein, the rows form single entries marked with the most common genes and DNA. The sample profile shows roughly 400,000 distinct CDR3 sequences; 20% to 25% of them were found once. The ten largest clonotypes hold 73% of the sample. Material for sequencing was blood. The receptors shown here come from a man aged 50 or older with Graves' hyperthyroidism.

A word on this clonotype: One end of the junction varies from germline; a read error may be responsible. The CDR3 DNA reads as TGCGCCAGCAGCCAAACCCCGGACAGGGGTACCTACGAGCAGTACTTC. It yields the protein CASSQTPDRGTYEQYF. The J gene is TRBJ2-7, the V gene TRBV7-9, with 9 nucleotides matching TRBD1. The CDR3 has 16 residues. From germline, CDR1 is SEHNR and CDR2 FQNEAQ (reference sequence). Using reference TRBV7-9 and TRBJ2-7 for the parts outside the CDR3, the full variable domain is DTGVSQNPRHKITKRGQNVTFRCDPISEHNRLYWYRQTLGQGPEFLTYFQNEAQLEKSRLLSDRFSAERPKGSFSTLEIQRTEQGDSAMYLCASSQTPDRGTYEQYFGPGTRLTVT.

At least ten counts were recorded for this clonotype. V gene TRBV2 combines with J gene TRBJ2-7; 7 bases are shared with TRBD1. Trimming took 9 bases from V and 2 from J; bases not matched to a gene: 10. Germline assignment: CDR1 SNHLY and CDR2 FYNNEI. This CDR3 has 14 amino acids. In nucleotides, the CDR3 is TGTGCCAGTACTGCCAGGGGGACCCCCTACGAGCAGTACTTC. Translated, it gives CASTARGTPYEQYF.

This clonotype showed up many times. The CDR3 DNA follows: TGTGCCAGCAGTTATATGGGTCTTGGCTACACCTTC. Its protein is CASSYMGLGYTF. The chain links TRBV28 to TRBJ1-2, with D unresolved. With 4 bases removed from V and 7 bases from J, the gap between germline ends came to 10 bases. In germline, CDR1 is MDHEN, CDR2 SYDVKM. The CDR3 runs 12 residues.

This clonotype was detected a few times. The chain joins TRBV6-1 to TRBJ1-1, with 7 positions matching TRBD1. V gave up 5 bases and J gave up 3 bases; unmatched junction bases: 9. Germline V gives CDR1 MNHNS, CDR2 SASEGT. The CDR3 covers 15 residues. This CDR3 reads CASSYPTGRDTEAFF. Here the CDR3 DNA reads TGTGCCAGCAGTTATCCGACAGGGCGCGACACTGAAGCTTTCTTT.

This clonotype was observed a few times. The V gene is TRBV20-1, the J gene TRBJ2-5; D remains unclear. The length of the CDR3 is 12 residues. The germline gives CDR1 DFQATT, CDR2 SNEGSKA (reference sequence). Between the trimmed V and J ends, which lost 3 bases and 4 bases, there was a span of 9 bases. As DNA, the CDR3 is TGCAGTGCTAGCCCGGTTAGAGAGACCCAGTACTTC. Translated, it gives CSASPVRETQYF.

This clonotype has a count of ten or more. CDR3: CASSPTSGRPYNEQFF. The CDR3, as DNA: TGTGCCAGCAGCCCGACTAGCGGGAGACCCTACAATGAGCAGTTCTTC. The chain joins TRBV3-1 to TRBJ2-1; 12 bases align to TRBD2. CDR1 is LGHDT, CDR2 YNNKEL, per germline (reference sequence). The CDR3 consists of 16 residues. With V trimmed by 4 bases and J by 2 bases, 3 bases remained unmatched.

In its sample, this clonotype was seen a few times. This chain connects TRBV19 to TRBJ2-3; 8 nucleotides match TRBD1. Per the germline V gene, CDR1 is LNHDA and CDR2 is SQIVND (reference sequence). This CDR3 spans 14 amino acids. V shed 8 bases, J shed 1 base, and the junction held 5 bases outside the gene matches. CDR3 amino acids: CASATGAGTDTQYF. In DNA form, the CDR3 reads TGTGCCAGTGCGACAGGGGCTGGCACAGATACGCAGTATTTT. The complete variable domain, with remaining parts taken from reference TRBV19 and TRBJ2-3, reads DGGITQSPKYLFRKEGQNVTLSCEQNLNHDAMYWYRQDPGQGLRLIYYSQIVNDFQKGDIAEGYSVSREKKESFPLTVTSAQKNPTAFYLCASATGAGTDTQYFGPGTRLTVL.

This chain uses TRBV5-1 with TRBJ2-5; D is unclear. The CDR3 consists of 15 residues. Germline CDR1 and CDR2: SGHRS and YFSETQ. Between the trimmed V and J ends, which lost 3 bases and 4 bases, there was a span of 16 bases. This chain's CDR3 is CASSSSPQRGETQYF. In nucleotides, the CDR3 is TGCGCCAGCAGCTCCTCCCCCCAACGCGGAGAGACCCAGTACTTC.

The chain uses TRBV6-1 and TRBJ2-1; D is perhaps TRBD1 (6 bases). This CDR3 is 14 amino acids long. The germline V and J ends were trimmed by 6 bases and 10 bases, with 19 bases remaining between them. The germline gives CDR1 MNHNS, CDR2 SASEGT. This CDR3 reads CASSPGDSRREQFF. In DNA form, the CDR3 reads TGTGCCAGCAGCCCAGGGGATAGTCGCCGGGAGCAGTTCTTC.

The sample holds one count of this clonotype. This chain uses TRBV5-1 with TRBJ1-2; D unresolved. This CDR3 is 13 amino acids long. The germline V and J ends were trimmed by 4 bases and 6 bases, with 13 bases remaining between them. CDR1 is SGHRS and CDR2 is YFSETQ in the germline V gene. The CDR3 nucleotides read TGCGCCAGCAGCCTCATGGCCTCCGATGGCTACACCTTC. Translating gives CASSLMASDGYTF.

V usage is TRBV7-9 and J usage is TRBJ1-4; tentative D call: TRBD1 (5 bases). CDR1 is SEHNR and CDR2 is FQNEAQ in the germline V gene (reference sequence). CDR3 length: 15 residues. Between the trimmed V and J ends, which lost 2 bases and 7 bases, there was a span of 14 bases. The CDR3 nucleotides are TGTGCCAGCAGCTTAACAGCCCCCGGGGGTGAAAAACTGTTTTTT. It encodes CASSLTAPGGEKLFF.

This clonotype was recorded at least ten times. V and J are TRBV7-3 and TRBJ2-1; D gene ambiguous. The CDR3 consists of 13 residues. Trimming cost V 5 bases and J 6 bases, with 11 bases left between them. Germline V gene lookup returns CDR1 SGHTA and CDR2 FQGTGA. As DNA, the CDR3 is TGTGCCAGCAGCCCCCCTTATCCCAATGAGCAGTTCTTC. Encoded protein: CASSPPYPNEQFF.

This clonotype was observed many times. The gene calls are TRBV28 and TRBJ2-1; 7 bases match TRBD2. J gave up 0 bases and V 6 bases, and 5 bases lay outside the gene matches. The CDR3 runs to 15 residues. The germline V gene encodes CDR1 MDHEN and CDR2 SYDVKM. The CDR3 DNA reads TGTGCCAGCAGACCTCTAGCGGTCTCCTACAATGAGCAGTTCTTC. Translating it yields CASRPLAVSYNEQFF.

This clonotype has just a few counts. The rearrangement links TRBV3-1 to TRBJ2-5; D call uncertain. The CDR3 sequence is 12 residues long. V lost 2 bases and J 2 bases, leaving 3 bases between the germline ends. Germline CDR1 is LGHDT and CDR2 is YNNKEL (reference sequence). The CDR3 loop reads CASSQHQETQYF. CDR3 nucleotides: TGTGCCAGCAGCCAACATCAAGAGACCCAGTACTTC.

This clonotype has ten or more counts. CDR3 sequence: CASSLHRDTGTDTQYF. CDR3 DNA: TGTGCCAGCAGCTTACACCGGGACACCGGCACAGATACGCAGTATTTT. V is TRBV11-2 and J is TRBJ2-3, with D maybe TRBD1 (6 bases). CDR1 and CDR2 (germline): SGHAT, FQNNGV. The CDR3 contains 16 residues. V was trimmed by 2 bases and J by 1 base, leaving 13 bases between them.

This clonotype turned up a few times. The J gene is TRBJ2-7, the V gene TRBV5-1; D is unclear. Trimming took 0 bases from V and 3 from J, leaving 13 bases between them. This CDR3 region has 15 residues. Germline CDR1 and CDR2: SGHRS and YFSETQ. CDR3 DNA sequence: TGCGCCAGCAGCTTGGAAGCTGACGGTTTCTACGAGCAGTACTTC. Protein sequence: CASSLEADGFYEQYF.

This clonotype turned up a few times. The chain joins TRBV6-1 to TRBJ2-2; D is perhaps TRBD1 or TRBD2 (6 bases each). This CDR3 contains 14 residues. Germline CDR1 and CDR2: MNHNS and SASEGT. V lost 8 bases and J lost 5, with 15 bases in between. Written as DNA, the CDR3 is TGTGCCAGCGTGGGGGGCCGAATAACCGGGGAGCTGTTTTTT. It yields the protein CASVGGRITGELFF.

In this sample, this clonotype turned up a few times. The CDR3 spells CASNERGLGGVRGYTF. The CDR3 nucleotides are TGTGCCAGCAACGAAAGGGGCCTAGGAGGCGTTCGGGGCTACACCTTC. This chain joins TRBV6-1 and TRBJ1-2; weak D call: TRBD1 (5 bases). V lost 7 bases and J lost 8, with 26 bases in between. Germline CDR1 and CDR2: MNHNS and SASEGT. This CDR3 spans 16 amino acids.

This clonotype came up many times. This sequence joins TRBV12-3 or TRBV12-4 and TRBJ2-3; the D is unclear. Deletions cut 1 base from V and 0 bases from J, with 8 bases between. CDR3 length: 15 residues. CDR3 nucleotides: TGTGCCAGCAGTTTAGTCGTCGGGAGCACAGATACGCAGTATTTT. Amino acid sequence: CASSLVVGSTDTQYF.